The present entry profiles one T cell receptor beta chain with its context. Its target is unknown. Via MiXCR, TCRdb re-called the 5' RACE reads, giving one row per CDR3 protein. The sample has more than 350,000 distinct CDR3 sequences; about 21% are singletons. The sample belongs to a study of T-cell memory formation after mild COVID-19. Findings and limits, study-wide: There was no confirmation that second-wave clones peaking on day 37 were SARS-CoV-2 specific.

Sample: PBMCs or a T cell subset sorted from them (not recorded which). This clonotype was sampled from an adult woman who had mild COVID-19 (a few samples of this study predate the infection). Cell type and time point are not known.

The CDR3 DNA follows: TGTGCCAGCAGTTTAGTACCTAGCGGGAGGACCTACGAGCAGTACTTC. Translated: CASSLVPSGRTYEQYF. This chain links TRBV12-3 or TRBV12-4 with TRBJ2-7, with 11 positions matching TRBD2. Germline trimming cut 1 base from V and 2 bases from J; bases unmatched to any gene: 4. CDR3 length equals 16 residues.